This passage covers 29 T cell receptor beta chains from one sample sequenced in a study of cytomegalovirus exposure and HLA in healthy donors. Vbeta (60) and Jbeta (13) primers were used in the PCR. Data came from immunoSEQ multiplex PCR; TCRdb stores just in-frame clones and leaves some out. The sample holds about 120,000 clones; roughly 70% are singletons and the top ten take approximately 0.9%. What was sequenced was PBMCs. All receptors derive from a woman in her twenties or thirties in good health and CMV-seronegative.

This clone is a singleton in its sample. The chain recombines TRBV27 with TRBJ1-1; 7 positions agree with TRBD1. CDR3 length: 13 amino acids. V lost 6 bases and J lost 4; bases outside the gene matches: 5. The germline V gene encodes CDR1 MNHEY and CDR2 SMNVEV (reference sequence). For the CDR3, the DNA is TGTGCCAGCAGGGAGAGACAGGGCACTGAAGCTTTCTTT. Protein sequence: CASRERQGTEAFF.

The chain employs TRBV5-4 and TRBJ1-1; D uncertain. Trimming removed 0 bases at V and 4 bases at J, with 13 bases between. This CDR3 spans 15 amino acids. Germline V lookup: CDR1 SGHNT, CDR2 YYREEE (reference sequence). The CDR3 region is CASSLDLWGGTEAFF. CDR3 in DNA: TGTGCCAGCAGCTTGGATTTATGGGGAGGCACTGAAGCTTTCTTT.

This clone was detected only once. The chain has TRBV27 and TRBJ1-6, with 7 bases lining up with TRBD1. Per the germline V gene, CDR1 is MNHEY and CDR2 is SMNVEV (reference sequence). The CDR3 contains 17 residues. The V gene end was trimmed by 5 bases and the J gene end by 5 bases; junction bases not matched to a gene: 12. The CDR3, as DNA: TGTGCCAGCAGTCGAGGGGACAGAATGGTAGATAATTCACCCCTCCACTTT. This translates into CASSRGDRMVDNSPLHF.

The chain couples TRBV7-2 to TRBJ2-7; D is uncertain. Trimming removed 2 bases from V and 3 bases from J, with 5 bases in between. The germline V gene has CDR1 SGHTA and CDR2 FQGNSA. The CDR3 loop spans 12 amino acids. The CDR3 sequence is CASSLIHYEQYF. The CDR3 DNA follows: TGTGCCAGCAGCTTAATCCACTACGAGCAGTACTTC.

The chain employs TRBV4-3 and TRBJ2-7; D is perhaps TRBD1 (6 bases). Germline V gene data show CDR1 as LGHNA and CDR2 as YSLEER. V gave up 0 bases and J gave up 5 bases, with 17 bases separating them. There are 16 residues in the CDR3. The CDR3, as DNA: TGCGCCAGCAGCCAAGATATGGGAGCGCAGGGGCACGAGCAGTACTTC. Protein sequence: CASSQDMGAQGHEQYF.

This chain connects TRBV18 to TRBJ1-1, with TRBD1 identical over 11 bases. V shed 5 bases and J 1 base; nucleotides not matched to a gene: 6. This CDR3 comprises 16 residues. Germline loops: CDR1 KGHSH, CDR2 LQKENI. The CDR3: CASSWDRGYQNTEAFF. Here the CDR3 DNA reads TGTGCCAGCTCATGGGACAGGGGGTATCAGAACACTGAAGCTTTCTTT.

J is TRBJ1-4 and V is TRBV6-5; the match to TRBD1 covers 8 bases. From germline, CDR1 is MNHEY and CDR2 SVGAGI. Trimming took 6 bases from V and 2 from J; bases not matched to a gene: 2. The length of the CDR3 is 14 residues. The CDR3 DNA sequence: TGTGCCAGCAGCCAGGGGGCTACTAATGAAAAACTGTTTTTT. Encoded protein: CASSQGATNEKLFF.

J is TRBJ1-2 and V is TRBV6-5; 9 nucleotides match TRBD1. The ends lost 4 bases at V and 4 bases at J; junction bases unmatched: 7. The CDR3 is made up of 15 amino acids. Germline V gene sequence: CDR1 MNHEY, CDR2 SVGAGI. CDR3 nucleotides: TGTGCCAGCAGTTCGGGACAGGGAGCGGGCTATGGCTACACCTTC. Translated: CASSSGQGAGYGYTF.

The chain has TRBV7-9 and TRBJ1-5, with D maybe TRBD1 (6 bases). This CDR3 contains 13 residues. Per germline, CDR1 SEHNR and CDR2 FQNEAQ (reference sequence). With 2 bases removed from V and 7 bases from J, the gap between germline ends came to 9 bases. CDR3 in amino acids: CASSLQGPQPQHF. For the CDR3, the DNA is TGTGCCAGCAGCTTACAGGGGCCCCAGCCCCAGCATTTT.

This rearrangement joins TRBV9 to TRBJ1-6; 11 positions agree with TRBD1. Germline CDR1 and CDR2: SGDLS and YYNGEE. CDR3 length: 15 residues. With 3 bases clipped from V and 9 bases from J, the junction kept 5 bases outside the gene matches. CDR3 sequence (DNA): TGTGCCAGCAGCGCCCGGGACAGGGGGATTTCACCCCTCCACTTT. This encodes CASSARDRGISPLHF.

The V and J genes are TRBV19 and TRBJ1-1; 7 bases line up with TRBD1. J gave up 6 bases and V 5 bases, and 6 bases lay outside the gene matches. The CDR3 loop spans 13 amino acids. In germline, CDR1 is LNHDA, CDR2 SQIVND (reference sequence). The CDR3: CASSWRGLAEAFF. CDR3 in DNA: TGTGCCAGTAGTTGGAGGGGGCTCGCTGAAGCTTTCTTT.

J is TRBJ1-6 and V is TRBV4-1; TRBD1 is a possible D gene (6 bases). This CDR3 has 15 amino acids. The V gene's germline CDR1 is MGHRA and CDR2 YSYEKL. V lost 1 base to trimming and J lost 5 bases, with 9 bases between them. The CDR3 DNA follows: TGCGCCAGCAGCCAAGGATCAGGGGATAATTCACCCCTCCACTTT. Residues: CASSQGSGDNSPLHF.

This chain connects TRBV5-1 to TRBJ2-2; a weak D match, TRBD1 (6 bases). The germline CDR1 and CDR2 sequences are SGHRS and YFSETQ. The CDR3 has 15 residues. V was pared by 6 bases and J by 3 bases, with 15 bases between. DNA of the CDR3: TGCGCCAGCAACGTGGTAGGGGGTGACACCGGGGAGCTGTTTTTT. Translated, it gives CASNVVGGDTGELFF.

The V gene is TRBV2, the J gene TRBJ2-1, with a tentative D call TRBD2 (6 bases). CDR3 length: 16 residues. V was trimmed by 3 bases and J by 3 bases, leaving 15 bases between them. Germline V CDR1 and CDR2: SNHLY, FYNNEI. CDR3 bases: TGTGCCAGCAGTGAGGGACGTAGTAGCGGCTACAATGAGCAGTTCTTC. This gives the protein CASSEGRSSGYNEQFF.

The chain uses TRBV30 and TRBJ2-5; the D is unclear. TRBJ2-7 explains the end of the DNA better; the J call may be wrong. The CDR3 covers 11 residues. Germline CDR1 is GTSNPN and CDR2 is SVGIG (reference sequence). CDR3 nucleotide sequence: TGTGCCTGGAGTACTTTAAACGAGCAGTACTTC. Protein: CAWSTLNEQYF.

This chain links TRBV6-6 with TRBJ1-1; no firm D call. The CDR3 runs to 16 residues. V was pared by 2 bases and J by 4 bases, with 17 bases between. Germline-derived CDR1 and CDR2 are MNHNY and SVGAGI (reference sequence). The DNA for the CDR3 is TGTGCCAGCAGTTACACCCTGGGGAGGGAAAGCACTGAAGCTTTCTTT. It translates to CASSYTLGRESTEAFF.

This clone was observed a single time. The V call is TRBV7-2, the J call TRBJ2-7; D unresolved. The CDR3 length is 12 residues. Trimming cost V 5 bases and J 4 bases, with 9 bases left between them. The germline gives CDR1 SGHTA, CDR2 FQGNSA. The CDR3, as DNA: TGTGCCAGCAGCCCCCAGGATTACGAGCAGTACTTC. Its protein is CASSPQDYEQYF.

The J gene is TRBJ1-6, the V gene TRBV5-4; D call uncertain. The V end was cut by 0 bases, the J end by 6 bases, with 7 bases between. Germline V CDR1 and CDR2: SGHNT, YYREEE (reference sequence). The length of the CDR3 is 14 residues. CDR3 region: CASSLDGINSPLHF. In nucleotides, the CDR3 is TGTGCCAGCAGCTTGGACGGGATTAATTCACCCCTCCACTTT.

The chain couples TRBV27 to TRBJ1-2; the match to TRBD1 covers 9 bases. The CDR3 is 14 residues long. Germline lookup yields CDR1 MNHEY and CDR2 SMNVEV (reference sequence). The V and J ends lost 3 bases and 2 bases, in that order; junction bases with no gene match: 1. This CDR3 reads CASSFGQGNYGYTF. The CDR3 DNA follows: TGTGCCAGCAGTTTCGGACAGGGGAACTATGGCTACACCTTC.

CDR3: CACPFGTDTQYF. CDR3 sequence (DNA): TGTGCCTGCCCCTTCGGCACAGATACGCAGTATTTT. This rearrangement joins TRBV30 to TRBJ2-3, with no clear D. Trimming removed 6 bases from V and 1 base from J, with 8 bases in between. CDR3 length equals 12 residues. CDR1 is GTSNPN and CDR2 is SVGIG in the germline V gene (reference sequence).

The chain links TRBV5-1 to TRBJ1-6, with 9 bases lining up with TRBD1. Germline CDR1 and CDR2: SGHRS and YFSETQ. The V gene end was trimmed by 0 bases and the J gene end by 7 bases; junction bases not matched to a gene: 5. The CDR3 consists of 16 residues. The CDR3 reads CASSLGPGTGNSPLHF. The CDR3 DNA reads TGCGCCAGCAGCTTGGGACCTGGGACAGGGAATTCACCCCTCCACTTT.

The V and J genes are TRBV27 and TRBJ2-1; the D gene is possibly TRBD2 (5 bases). Germline-derived CDR1 and CDR2 are MNHEY and SMNVEV (reference sequence). Trimming took 6 bases from V and 7 from J, leaving 28 bases between them. The CDR3 is 18 amino acids. The CDR3 bases are TGTGCCAGCAGACGTGCAGGACCTCTAGCTCACCGGTGGAATGAGCAGTTCTTC. Amino acids: CASRRAGPLAHRWNEQFF.

This chain connects TRBV2 to TRBJ1-4; D remains unclear. Per germline, CDR1 SNHLY and CDR2 FYNNEI. V was clipped by 7 bases and J by 5 bases, with 14 bases between them. The CDR3 sequence is 14 residues long. CDR3 loop: CASNPARGNEKLFF. The CDR3 nucleotides read TGTGCCAGCAATCCGGCGCGAGGAAATGAAAAACTGTTTTTT.

The chain joins TRBV27 to TRBJ1-3; TRBD1 is a possible D gene (6 bases). The CDR3 has 15 amino acids. Germline-derived CDR1 and CDR2 are MNHEY and SMNVEV (reference sequence). Trimming took 2 bases from V and 4 from J, leaving 12 bases between them. CDR3 in amino acids: CASSLGAGTGNTIYF. CDR3 coding DNA: TGTGCCAGCAGTTTAGGGGCAGGGACAGGAAACACCATATATTTT.

This clone has only a few counts. The gene calls are TRBV12-5 and TRBJ1-1; possibly TRBD1 for D (5 bases). CDR1 and CDR2 (germline): LGHNT, FRNRAP. V lost 1 base and J 4 bases, leaving 7 bases between the germline ends. The CDR3 has 13 residues. In DNA form, the CDR3 reads TGTGCTAGTGGTTTGGGGGGACTCACTGAAGCTTTCTTT. This translates into CASGLGGLTEAFF.

The chain employs TRBV30 and TRBJ2-1; no reliable D call. V shed 2 bases and J shed 3 bases, with 8 bases lying between them. Germline V CDR1 and CDR2: GTSNPN, SVGIG (reference sequence). The CDR3 extends over 13 amino acids. The CDR3 bases are TGTGCCTGGAGTACATCTTACTACAATGAGCAGTTCTTC. Translated, it gives CAWSTSYYNEQFF.

The CDR3 loop reads CASSIAAPGNYEQYF. CDR3 DNA: TGTGCCAGTAGTATAGCCGCCCCCGGTAACTACGAGCAGTACTTC. The rearrangement links TRBV19 to TRBJ2-7, with D hard to call. Germline V lookup: CDR1 LNHDA, CDR2 SQIVND (reference sequence). Trimming took 1 base from V and 3 from J, leaving 13 bases between them. CDR3 length: 15 amino acids. The variable domain in full, completed from reference TRBV19 and TRBJ2-7, reads DGGITQSPKYLFRKEGQNVTLSCEQNLNHDAMYWYRQDPGQGLRLIYYSQIVNDFQKGDIAEGYSVSREKKESFPLTVTSAQKNPTAFYLCASSIAAPGNYEQYFGPGTRLTVT.

The chain carries TRBV29-1 and TRBJ1-5; perhaps TRBD1 as D (6 bases). In germline, CDR1 is SQVTM, CDR2 ANQGSEA. This CDR3 is built from 13 residues. V was cut by 7 bases and J by 5 bases, with 15 bases left in between. CDR3: CSGQASFDQPQHF. In DNA, the CDR3 is TGCAGCGGACAGGCATCGTTCGATCAGCCCCAGCATTTT.

Only one count was recorded for this clone. This chain links TRBV6-1 with TRBJ1-6, with 7 bases fitting TRBD1. J lost 3 bases, V lost 1 base, and 3 bases had no gene match. Germline loops: CDR1 MNHNS, CDR2 SASEGT. This CDR3 comprises 16 residues. CDR3 in amino acids: CASSEGSGGYNSPLHF. DNA for the CDR3: TGTGCCAGCAGTGAAGGCTCAGGGGGCTATAATTCACCCCTCCACTTT.